A selection of T cell receptor beta chains follows, all from one sample in a study of T cell responses to AZD1222 COVID-19 vaccine. The method was immunoSEQ multiplex PCR; TCRdb's version includes in-frame clones alone and lacks a portion of them. This sample carries around 210,000 clones, 94% of them seen once, and the ten largest clones take over 1.5%. Material: peripheral blood, obtained 28 days after the second dose of the MenACWY control vaccine. All receptors come from an adult who received the MenACWY meningococcal vaccine as a control. Each CDR3 is given with its conserved first and last residue. The D gene is left open where the match is weak. Expanded clones get a size class; other rows say once, few or many, or leave the size out.

d_gene,j_gene,v_gene,abundance,CDR3nt,CDR3aa
.,TRBJ2-7,TRBV28,.,TGTGCCAGCAAACCGGGGGGCATTCTTTCCTACGAGCAGTACTTC,CASKPGGILSYEQYF
.,TRBJ1-1,TRBV28,.,TGTGCCTCGCGGGCAGGGGACTACACTGAAGCTTTCTTT,CASRAGDYTEAFF
.,TRBJ1-2,TRBV25-1,.,TGTGCCAGCAGTGCTCAGGGGAACTATGGCTACACCTTC,CASSAQGNYGYTF
TRBD2,TRBJ2-5,TRBV5-1,.,TGCGCCAGCAGTTACACTTCTAGCGGGGGAGGCCAAGAGACCCAGTACTTC,CASSYTSSGGGQETQYF
TRBD1,TRBJ2-7,TRBV27,.,TGTGCCAGCAGCCAGACAGGGGTTTGGGAGCAGTACTTC,CASSQTGVWEQYF
.,TRBJ1-6,TRBV5-1,.,TGCGCCAGCAGCTTGGAGGCTAATTCACCCCTCCACTTT,CASSLEANSPLHF
TRBD1,TRBJ1-1,TRBV6-2/TRBV6-3,once,TGTGCCAGCAGTTTAGTAGGGGGCCGGGAAGCTTTCTTT,CASSLVGGREAFF
TRBD1,TRBJ2-7,TRBV19,.,TGTGCCAGTAGTTTATACGGGACAGGAAACTACGAGCAGTACTTC,CASSLYGTGNYEQYF
.,TRBJ2-2,TRBV6-5,.,TGTGCCAGCGGAGAGACAGGGAACACCGGGGAGCTGTTTTTT,CASGETGNTGELFF
TRBD1,TRBJ2-6,TRBV4-1,.,TGCGCCAGCAGCCAGGACCGACAGGGGAGCTTTACTGGGGCCAACGTCCTGACTTTC,CASSQDRQGSFTGANVLTF
.,TRBJ2-3,TRBV5-4,.,TGTGCCAGCAGCTTACCAGCGGGTCGGAGCACAGATACGCAGTATTTT,CASSLPAGRSTDTQYF
TRBD1,TRBJ2-1,TRBV18,.,TGTGCCAGCTCACCACCAGGGACACAGGGGGTGAATGAGCAGTTCTTC,CASSPPGTQGVNEQFF
.,TRBJ1-2,TRBV4-3,.,TGCGCCAGCAGCCAGGAAATAGAAGGGTTGGGCTACACCTTC,CASSQEIEGLGYTF
TRBD1,TRBJ1-4,TRBV5-6,.,TGTGCCAGCAGCCTGGGACAGGGAGGGGGAAAACTGTTTTTT,CASSLGQGGGKLFF
.,TRBJ1-1,TRBV3-1/TRBV3-2,.,TGTGCCAGCACCTCCGGGAACACTGAAGCTTTCTTT,CASTSGNTEAFF
TRBD1,TRBJ1-4,TRBV10-3,.,TGTGCCATCAGTGACCCGGGACAGACAAATGAAAAACTGTTTTTT,CAISDPGQTNEKLFF
.,TRBJ1-6,TRBV19,once,TGTGCCACCCCTCCACCAAATTCACCCCTCCACTTT,CATPPPNSPLHF
.,TRBJ1-2,TRBV5-4,.,TGTGCCAGCAGCTGGAATAGAACCGGCAGGGTGGACTATGGCTACACCTTC,CASSWNRTGRVDYGYTF
.,TRBJ2-1,TRBV7-6,once,TGTGCCAGCAGCTTATTACAACGGGAGCTCTCCTACAATGAGCAGTTCTTC,CASSLLQRELSYNEQFF
.,TRBJ2-7,TRBV11-2,.,TGTGCCAGCAGCTTAGGATCAGGGACCTACGAGCAGTACTTC,CASSLGSGTYEQYF
TRBD2,TRBJ2-3,TRBV6-5,once,TGTGCCACCACTAGGTGGGAGGGCTCGGGAGATACGCAGTATTTT,CATTRWEGSGDTQYF
.,TRBJ1-1,TRBV28,.,TGTGCCAGCAGCAAACCTCGGTTGGGGAACACTGAAGCTTTCTTT,CASSKPRLGNTEAFF